This T cell receptor beta chain was recovered during a study of shared clonotypes between healthy human individuals. Roughly 200 ng DNA, approximately 30,000 T cell genomes, went into each sorted-subset replicate PCR. The method was immunoSEQ multiplex PCR; TCRdb's version includes in-frame clones alone and lacks a portion of them. The table records over a million clones, roughly 96% of them present only once. The study's findings and limits: Generally, estimated richness proved larger in naive subsets than it did in memory subsets. What limited the represented genetic and exposure-history diversity was the small number of donors. Generation probabilities were higher for clonotypes shared across all four sorted-subset donors than for unshared ones.

Per the germline V gene, CDR1 is SGHNT and CDR2 is YYREEE (reference sequence). CDR3 size: 15 residues. V lost 0 bases and J 1 base, leaving 7 bases between the germline ends. Note on this clone: Its matching antigen is unknown.

Sequenced sample: naive CD4+ T cells sorted from blood. Subset denoted: CD45RA+ positively selected. The V call is TRBV5-4, the J call TRBJ2-2; weak D call: TRBD1 (6 bases). The TCR originated in a man between 25 and 39 years old in good health. The CDR3 coding sequence is TGTGCCAGCAGCTTGGGCAGGGGGAACACCGGGGAGCTGTTTTTT. Protein: CASSLGRGNTGELFF.